Below are 28 T cell receptor beta chains sequenced from a single sample in a study of blood T cell repertoires in COVID-19. Libraries were prepared by immunoSEQ multiplex PCR; TCRdb keeps only in-frame clonotypes and omits some of them. The table shows approximately 210,000 clones, with around nine tenths occurring only once. Sequencing was performed on peripheral blood. These TCRs come from a man in his forties with acute or convalescent COVID-19.

This chain joins TRBV4-1 and TRBJ2-7; D might be TRBD1 (6 bases). V lost 4 bases, J lost 3 bases, and 13 bases lay in between. The germline gives CDR1 MGHRA, CDR2 YSYEKL. The CDR3 has 14 amino acids. The CDR3 DNA sequence: TGCGCCAGCAGCCCACCGGGACACCTCTACGAGCAGTACTTC. Translated, it gives CASSPPGHLYEQYF.

The chain recombines TRBV30 with TRBJ1-2; the D is unclear. Looked up from germline, CDR1 is GTSNPN and CDR2 is SVGIG (reference sequence). This CDR3 comprises 11 residues. V lost 5 bases and J lost 5, with 9 bases in between. In DNA form, the CDR3 reads TGTGCCTGGTCAACAAGATATGGCTACACCTTC. As protein: CAWSTRYGYTF. Combining the CDR3 with reference TRBV30 and TRBJ1-2 gives the whole variable domain SQTIHQWPATLVQPVGSPLSLECTVEGTSNPNLYWYRQAAGRGLQLLFYSVGIGQISSEVPQNLSASRPQDRQFILSSKKLLLSDSGFYLCAWSTRYGYTFGSGTRLTVV.

This sequence joins TRBV19 and TRBJ2-1, with a possible D match to TRBD2 (5 bases). The CDR3 runs to 12 residues. Germline CDR1 and CDR2: LNHDA and SQIVND (reference sequence). Trimming removed 8 bases at V and 9 bases at J, with 14 bases between. CDR3 sequence (DNA): TGTGCCAGTTGCCAACTAGGTTTTGAGCAGTTCTTC. Protein: CASCQLGFEQFF.

This clone was counted a single time. The V call is TRBV28, the J call TRBJ2-7, with D possibly being TRBD2 (5 bases). The ends were cut back, 1 base at V and 1 base at J, with 20 bases in the middle. CDR1 and CDR2 (germline): MDHEN, SYDVKM. There are 18 residues in the CDR3. Here the CDR3 DNA reads TGTGCCAGCAGTTTATCCGGGAATATCTTCTCGCTGTCCTACGAGCAGTACTTC. Protein product: CASSLSGNIFSLSYEQYF.

The chain is built from TRBV19 and TRBJ1-1; D perhaps matches TRBD1 (5 bases). CDR1 LNHDA and CDR2 SQIVND come from the germline V gene (reference sequence). CDR3 length equals 13 residues. Trimming pared 6 bases from V and 5 bases from J, leaving 13 bases between. The CDR3 DNA reads as TGTGCCAGTAGCCCAGGGATTTGGACTGAAGCTTTCTTT. The encoded protein is CASSPGIWTEAFF.

The rearrangement uses TRBV29-1 and TRBJ2-7; perhaps TRBD2 as D (6 bases). V lost 3 bases and J 2 bases, leaving 20 bases between the germline ends. CDR1 SQVTM and CDR2 ANQGSEA come from the germline V gene. The CDR3 sequence is 16 residues long. The CDR3: CSVEVRDSSSPYEQYF. The CDR3 coding sequence is TGCAGCGTTGAGGTTCGGGACTCAAGTTCCCCCTACGAGCAGTACTTC.

This chain links TRBV7-2 with TRBJ2-1; 8 bases line up with TRBD2. The CDR3 has 15 residues. The germline V gene has CDR1 SGHTA and CDR2 FQGNSA. The trim removed 3 bases at V and 2 bases at J, leaving 3 bases unmatched. CDR3: CASSFMTSAYNEQFF. The CDR3 DNA reads TGTGCCAGCAGCTTCATGACTAGCGCCTACAATGAGCAGTTCTTC.

The chain has TRBV19 and TRBJ2-6; D is unclear. Trimming pared 5 bases from V and 0 bases from J, leaving 5 bases between. Per the germline V gene, CDR1 is LNHDA and CDR2 is SQIVND (reference sequence). CDR3 size: 14 residues. The CDR3: CASSAYSGANVLTF. The CDR3 bases are TGTGCCAGTAGTGCCTACTCTGGGGCCAACGTCCTGACTTTC.

This chain joins TRBV12-3 or TRBV12-4 and TRBJ2-2; the D is unclear. The CDR3 sequence is 12 residues long. V lost 4 bases to trimming and J lost 3 bases, with 3 bases between them. The CDR3, as DNA: TGTGCCAGCAGTTCTCACACCGGGGAGCTGTTTTTT. Encoded protein: CASSSHTGELFF.

The table lists this clone with a few counts. This sequence joins TRBV27 and TRBJ2-3; 8 bases fit TRBD2. The CDR3 has 17 amino acids. Germline V CDR1 and CDR2: MNHEY, SMNVEV (reference sequence). V was clipped by 6 bases and J by 5 bases; unmatched bases: 16. The chain's CDR3 is CASSPLRGSGRGDTQYF. The DNA of the CDR3 is TGTGCCAGCAGCCCACTCCGCGGGAGCGGGAGAGGAGATACGCAGTATTTT.

The chain is built from TRBV29-1 and TRBJ2-7; D is unresolved. Trimming cost V 4 bases and J 3 bases, with 10 bases left between them. Per germline, CDR1 SQVTM and CDR2 ANQGSEA. The CDR3 consists of 12 residues. The CDR3 sequence is CSVAQVGYEQYF. CDR3 DNA: TGCAGCGTTGCCCAGGTCGGCTACGAGCAGTACTTC.

The chain links TRBV19 to TRBJ2-7; 8 bases align to TRBD1. Germline trimming cut 2 bases from V and 3 bases from J; bases unmatched to any gene: 3. The germline V gene has CDR1 LNHDA and CDR2 SQIVND (reference sequence). The CDR3 contains 14 residues. The chain's CDR3 is CASSIQGALYEQYF. CDR3 bases: TGTGCCAGTAGTATACAGGGGGCTCTCTACGAGCAGTACTTC. Complete variable domain (other parts from reference TRBV19 and TRBJ2-7): DGGITQSPKYLFRKEGQNVTLSCEQNLNHDAMYWYRQDPGQGLRLIYYSQIVNDFQKGDIAEGYSVSREKKESFPLTVTSAQKNPTAFYLCASSIQGALYEQYFGPGTRLTVT.

This sequence joins TRBV30 and TRBJ1-2; 9 bases are shared with TRBD1. CDR1 and CDR2 (germline): GTSNPN, SVGIG (reference sequence). V trimming: 0 bases; J trimming: 5 bases; junction bases outside the gene matches: 19. There are 19 residues in the CDR3. CDR3 in amino acids: CAWSVDDRDRALWGYGYTF. The CDR3 DNA sequence: TGTGCCTGGAGTGTAGACGACCGGGACAGGGCGTTGTGGGGGTATGGCTACACCTTC.

This chain uses TRBV18 with TRBJ2-7; 8 bases agree with TRBD1. Germline V gene data show CDR1 as KGHSH and CDR2 as LQKENI. The CDR3 runs to 16 residues. The V and J ends lost 2 bases and 4 bases, in that order; junction bases with no gene match: 10. The CDR3 sequence: CASSPDFAGGNYEQYF. CDR3 DNA sequence: TGTGCCAGCTCACCAGATTTCGCAGGGGGCAATTACGAGCAGTACTTC. The full variable domain, rest sourced from reference TRBV18 and TRBJ2-7, is NAGVMQNPRHLVRRRGQEARLRCSPMKGHSHVYWYRQLPEEGLKFMVYLQKENIIDESGMPKERFSAEFPKEGPSILRIQQVVRGDSAAYFCASSPDFAGGNYEQYFGPGTRLTVT.

The rearrangement links TRBV28 to TRBJ1-5; D is perhaps TRBD1 (5 bases). The CDR3 extends over 11 amino acids. V lost 5 bases and J lost 9, with 8 bases in between. Germline CDR1 and CDR2: MDHEN and SYDVKM. CDR3 sequence: CASSQGVPQHF. The CDR3 nucleotides are TGTGCCAGCAGTCAAGGGGTGCCCCAGCATTTT.

The genes are TRBV19 and TRBJ2-7; TRBD2 is a possible D gene (5 bases). The CDR3 runs to 14 residues. Germline CDR1 is LNHDA and CDR2 is SQIVND (reference sequence). Between the trimmed V and J ends, which lost 4 bases and 2 bases, there was a span of 12 bases. The CDR3 DNA reads TGTGCCAGTAGTACCCCCGGCGGGCCCTACGAGCAGTACTTC. This encodes CASSTPGGPYEQYF.

V gene TRBV19 combines with J gene TRBJ1-5; D possibly corresponds to TRBD1 (6 bases). V gave up 7 bases and J gave up 2 bases, with 24 bases separating them. There are 18 residues in the CDR3. Germline CDR1 reads LNHDA; CDR2 reads SQIVND (reference sequence). The CDR3 region is CASTPRRGGESGNQPQHF. CDR3 coding DNA: TGTGCCAGTACTCCACGAAGGGGGGGGGAAAGTGGCAATCAGCCCCAGCATTTT.

This chain connects TRBV18 to TRBJ1-3; D remains unclear. The CDR3 contains 14 residues. V dropped 1 base and J dropped 5 bases, with 9 bases sitting between them. Germline CDR1 KGHSH, CDR2 LQKENI. The CDR3 protein is CASSPQEWRNTIYF. The CDR3 nucleotides read TGTGCCAGCTCACCACAGGAGTGGAGAAACACCATATATTTT.

This rearrangement joins TRBV7-2 to TRBJ2-7; 10 positions match TRBD1. The CDR3 spans 18 residues. CDR1 is SGHTA, CDR2 FQGNSA, per germline. V lost 0 bases and J lost 0; bases outside the gene matches: 8. The DNA for the CDR3 is TGTGCCAGCAGCTTAGCGAGGGTCGGGACAGGGGCCTCCTACGAGCAGTACTTC. It yields the protein CASSLARVGTGASYEQYF.

The chain joins TRBV11-3 to TRBJ2-1; 9 bases align to TRBD1. The ends lost 5 bases at V and 4 bases at J; junction bases unmatched: 9. Germline V gives CDR1 SGHNT, CDR2 YENEEA. The CDR3 length is 16 residues. The CDR3 loop reads CASSRRGTGYYNEQFF. CDR3 DNA sequence: TGTGCCAGCAGCAGACGGGGGACAGGGTATTACAATGAGCAGTTCTTC. The full variable domain, with the rest looked up from reference TRBV11-3 and TRBJ2-1, is EAGVVQSPRYKIIEKKQPVAFWCNPISGHNTLYWYLQNLGQGPELLIRYENEEAVDDSQLPKDRFSAERLKGVDSTLKIQPAELGDSAVYLCASSRRGTGYYNEQFFGPGTRLTVL.

The CDR3 DNA follows: TGTGCCAGCAGTTTAGCAGTCTACGAGCAGTACTTC. Its translation: CASSLAVYEQYF. This sequence joins TRBV28 and TRBJ2-7; D unclear. Trimming stripped 2 bases from V and 3 bases from J, with 5 bases between. The germline CDR1 and CDR2 sequences are MDHEN and SYDVKM. The CDR3 spans 12 residues.

The CDR3 spells CSVEGRGTSAIGELFF. For the CDR3, the DNA is TGCAGCGTTGAAGGTCGGGGGACTAGCGCTATCGGGGAGCTGTTTTTT. This rearrangement joins TRBV29-1 to TRBJ2-2, with 10 bases lining up with TRBD2. Germline CDR1 SQVTM, CDR2 ANQGSEA. CDR3 length: 16 amino acids. V lost 1 base, J lost 7 bases, and 9 bases stayed unmatched.

This clone was found a few times. J is TRBJ1-1 and V is TRBV28; D is unclear. CDR1 is MDHEN and CDR2 is SYDVKM in the germline V gene. V lost 2 bases and J 6 bases, leaving 7 bases between the germline ends. This CDR3 has 12 residues. CDR3 nucleotides: TGTGCCAGCAGTTTAGAACTTGCTGAAGCTTTCTTT. The encoded protein is CASSLELAEAFF.

This chain joins TRBV6-5 and TRBJ1-4; D gene uncertain. Germline values: CDR1 MNHEY, CDR2 SVGAGI. This CDR3 has 15 residues. Trimming shortened V by 0 bases and J by 9 bases, and 14 bases separated the two germline ends. CDR3 amino acids: CASSYSTAEEKKLFF. The CDR3 DNA sequence: TGTGCCAGCAGTTACTCGACGGCAGAGGAAAAAAAACTGTTTTTT.

This clone was seen a few times. The rearrangement joins TRBV6-2 or TRBV6-3 to TRBJ1-5; 8 bases agree with TRBD1. The junction had 5 bases not matched to a gene; V was cut back by 5 bases and J by 2 bases. The CDR3 consists of 15 residues. Germline loops: CDR1 MNHEY, CDR2 SVGEGT. The CDR3 region is CASSDGQGRNQPQHF. CDR3 DNA: TGTGCCAGCAGTGACGGACAGGGTCGCAATCAGCCCCAGCATTTT.

V usage is TRBV10-3 and J usage is TRBJ1-1; 8 bases align to TRBD1. V shed 4 bases, J shed 8 bases, and the junction held 18 bases outside the gene matches. Germline V gives CDR1 ENHRY, CDR2 SYGVKD. There are 17 residues in the CDR3. For the CDR3, the DNA is TGTGCCATCAGTGGACATTACGGGACAGGCCAAATGTGGGAAGCTTTCTTT. It is translated as CAISGHYGTGQMWEAFF.

The chain uses TRBV5-1 and TRBJ2-1; the D is unclear. The CDR3 contains 12 residues. V lost 0 bases, J lost 7 bases, and 5 bases lay in between. Germline assignment: CDR1 SGHRS and CDR2 YFSETQ. CDR3 sequence: CASSLAENEQFF. In nucleotides, the CDR3 is TGCGCCAGCAGCTTGGCGGAGAATGAGCAGTTCTTC.

This chain uses TRBV5-1 with TRBJ1-3; D is possibly TRBD1 (6 bases). V was cut by 4 bases and J by 0 bases, with 17 bases left in between. The germline CDR1 and CDR2 sequences are SGHRS and YFSETQ. This CDR3 has 17 residues. CDR3 amino acids: CASSGTGRVGSGNTIYF. CDR3 DNA sequence: TGCGCCAGCAGCGGTACAGGGAGGGTAGGCTCTGGAAACACCATATATTTT.